Each of the 23 T cell receptor beta chains below was sequenced from the same sample in a study of T cell repertoires in cytomegalovirus infection. MiXCR, applied by TCRdb to the reads, yields one record per CDR3 protein. The data hold around 120,000 distinct CDR3 sequences, with about 24% observed a single time. What these receptors recognize is not known. Sequencing was done on a sample of PBMCs, sequenced either directly or after in vitro stimulation (not recorded which). The receptors come from a human donor in good health (CMV status not recorded). Some clones in this sample may be carry-over from other donors' samples.

The chain links TRBV29-1 to TRBJ2-7; 13 bases map to TRBD2. After removal of 4 bases from V and 5 bases from J, the junction contained 5 bases not matched to a gene. Germline V gives CDR1 SQVTM, CDR2 ANQGSEA. The CDR3 has 14 amino acids. The CDR3 region is CSVATSGRTNEQYF. DNA of the CDR3: TGCAGCGTTGCGACTAGCGGGAGGACCAACGAGCAGTACTTC.

This chain uses TRBV7-2 with TRBJ2-6; 7 bases line up with TRBD2. The CDR3 extends over 19 amino acids. V was pared by 7 bases and J by 2 bases, with 17 bases of the junction left unmatched. Per the germline V gene, CDR1 is SGHTA and CDR2 is FQGNSA. The CDR3 protein is CASTNPLRGGPTGANVLTF. CDR3 coding DNA: TGTGCCAGCACCAACCCCTTAAGGGGAGGGCCCACTGGGGCCAACGTCCTGACTTTC.

A few counts support this clonotype. The CDR3 is CASSLGYGAQETQYF. The CDR3 DNA follows: TGTGCCAGCAGTCTTGGCTACGGGGCCCAAGAGACCCAGTACTTC. The chain uses TRBV12-3 or TRBV12-4 and TRBJ2-5, with D perhaps matching TRBD1 or TRBD2 (5 bases each). V lost 5 bases and J lost 1, with 14 bases in between. The CDR3 contains 15 residues.

V and J are TRBV4-1 and TRBJ2-7, with 8 positions matching TRBD2. J was trimmed by 2 bases and V by 0 bases; bases with no gene match: 6. The germline gives CDR1 MGHRA, CDR2 YSYEKL. The CDR3 loop spans 16 amino acids. As DNA, the CDR3 is TGCGCCAGCAGCCAAGAACGACTAGCGCCTACCTACGAGCAGTACTTC. This sequence encodes CASSQERLAPTYEQYF.

This rearrangement joins TRBV4-2 to TRBJ2-5; tentatively, D is TRBD1 (7 bases). This CDR3 contains 15 residues. Trimming shortened V by 5 bases and J by 4 bases, and 17 bases separated the two germline ends. Germline V lookup: CDR1 LGHNA, CDR2 YNFKEQ. CDR3 nucleotides: TGTGCCAGCAGCTCGGAAAGACAGGGAGGAGAGACCCAGTACTTC. Translated, it gives CASSSERQGGETQYF.

This clonotype was recorded at least ten times. V and J are TRBV11-3 and TRBJ2-1; D is possibly TRBD1 (6 bases). Germline V lookup: CDR1 SGHNT, CDR2 YENEEA. Trimming cost V 1 base and J 9 bases, with 10 bases left between them. The CDR3 length is 13 residues. The CDR3 DNA reads TGTGCCAGCAGCTTAGGGGGGCACGGTGAGCAGTTCTTC. Translation: CASSLGGHGEQFF.

This chain links TRBV6-6 with TRBJ2-1; the match to TRBD1 covers 11 bases. Trimming at V came to 5 bases and at J to 7 bases, leaving 7 bases not matched to a gene. CDR3 size: 15 residues. Germline V gives CDR1 MNHNY, CDR2 SVGAGI (reference sequence). CDR3 in DNA: TGTGCCAGCAGTACCGGGACAGGGGGTAGGAATGAGCAGTTCTTC. Protein sequence: CASSTGTGGRNEQFF.

The chain employs TRBV2 and TRBJ2-1; D is ambiguous. This CDR3 comprises 12 residues. V was clipped by 7 bases and J by 10 bases, with 14 bases between them. Germline CDR1 SNHLY, CDR2 FYNNEI. The CDR3 DNA follows: TGTGCCAGCACCTCCCCGGTTGTAGAGCAGTTCTTC. Translating it yields CASTSPVVEQFF.

The chain combines TRBV19 with TRBJ1-1; D is undetermined. Looked up from germline, CDR1 is LNHDA and CDR2 is SQIVND (reference sequence). This CDR3 has 14 residues. V dropped 3 bases and J dropped 0 bases, with 8 bases sitting between them. CDR3 region: CASSMQQVNTEAFF. CDR3 bases: TGTGCCAGTAGTATGCAGCAGGTGAACACTGAAGCTTTCTTT. Based on the CDR3 plus reference TRBV19 and TRBJ1-1, the full variable domain is DGGITQSPKYLFRKEGQNVTLSCEQNLNHDAMYWYRQDPGQGLRLIYYSQIVNDFQKGDIAEGYSVSREKKESFPLTVTSAQKNPTAFYLCASSMQQVNTEAFFGQGTRLTVV.

In its sample, this clonotype was seen many times. The V call is TRBV6-1, the J call TRBJ2-7, with 14 bases that match TRBD2. Germline CDR1 reads MNHNS; CDR2 reads SASEGT. The J segment lost 2 bases and the V segment lost 7 bases, leaving 19 bases of the junction unmatched. This CDR3 comprises 20 residues. The CDR3 sequence: CASTFSPGLAGVPTTYEQYF. In nucleotides, the CDR3 is TGTGCCAGCACCTTCTCTCCGGGACTAGCGGGAGTCCCCACCACCTACGAGCAGTACTTC.

The chain carries TRBV19 and TRBJ1-4; no clear D. Germline V CDR1 and CDR2: LNHDA, SQIVND (reference sequence). Trimming took 10 bases from V and 8 from J, leaving 23 bases between them. CDR3 length: 15 amino acids. The chain's CDR3 is CATQEKPGAPEKLFF. The CDR3 DNA reads as TGTGCCACTCAAGAAAAACCCGGAGCGCCAGAAAAACTGTTTTTT.

This clonotype was counted a few times. The chain has TRBV7-9 and TRBJ1-1; the D is unclear. CDR1 SEHNR and CDR2 FQNEAQ come from the germline V gene (reference sequence). The V end was cut by 5 bases, the J end by 4 bases, with 17 bases between. The CDR3 length is 15 residues. As DNA, the CDR3 is TGTGCCAGCAGCCCTGGACTGACCGAGGTCACTGAAGCTTTCTTT. Residues: CASSPGLTEVTEAFF.

This clonotype was recorded a few times. The chain employs TRBV11-3 and TRBJ2-6; tentatively, D is TRBD1 (5 bases). This CDR3 is 15 amino acids long. V gave up 6 bases and J gave up 2 bases, with 11 bases separating them. The germline V gene encodes CDR1 SGHNT and CDR2 YENEEA. The CDR3 reads CASRPGFPGANVLTF. The DNA for the CDR3 is TGTGCCAGCAGACCAGGGTTTCCTGGGGCCAACGTCCTGACTTTC.

The V call is TRBV27, the J call TRBJ2-3, with TRBD2 identical over 14 bases. Germline CDR1 is MNHEY and CDR2 is SMNVEV (reference sequence). The CDR3 has 21 amino acids. J gave up 4 bases and V 3 bases, and 18 bases lay outside the gene matches. This CDR3 reads CASSFWGVPGLAGAPADTQYF. CDR3 nucleotide sequence: TGTGCCAGCAGTTTTTGGGGAGTCCCGGGACTAGCGGGAGCCCCCGCAGATACGCAGTATTTT.

There are many counts of this clonotype. The chain combines TRBV2 with TRBJ2-7; D unresolved. V dropped 6 bases and J dropped 0 bases, with 12 bases sitting between them. The CDR3 runs to 14 residues. Germline V gives CDR1 SNHLY, CDR2 FYNNEI. The CDR3 coding sequence is TGTGCCAGCAGATTGACCGGAAGCTCCTACGAGCAGTACTTC. Encoded protein: CASRLTGSSYEQYF.

This clonotype occurred many times. The chain recombines TRBV15 with TRBJ1-3; maybe TRBD1 (6 bases). This CDR3 is built from 16 residues. Per germline, CDR1 LNHNV and CDR2 YYDKDF (reference sequence). The V end lost 1 base, the J end lost 0 bases, and 10 bases lay between the germline ends. CDR3 in amino acids: CATSRAGQSSGNTIYF. In nucleotides, the CDR3 is TGTGCCACCAGCAGAGCCGGACAGAGCTCTGGAAACACCATATATTTT.

This clonotype came up many times. The chain combines TRBV28 with TRBJ2-1, with 12 bases identical to TRBD2. Germline values: CDR1 MDHEN, CDR2 SYDVKM. The CDR3 consists of 16 residues. V trimming: 5 bases; J trimming: 4 bases; junction bases outside the gene matches: 6. CDR3 region: CASSPQLAGGYNEQFF. The DNA of the CDR3 is TGTGCCAGCAGTCCCCAGCTAGCGGGAGGGTACAATGAGCAGTTCTTC.

This chain connects TRBV7-8 to TRBJ2-3; TRBD1 matches 7 bases. With V trimmed by 8 bases and J by 2 bases, 10 bases remained unmatched. CDR1 is SGHVS and CDR2 is FQNEAQ in the germline V gene. The CDR3 is 15 amino acids. The DNA for the CDR3 is TGTGCCAGCTTCCCGCAGGGGGTCCCCACAGATACGCAGTATTTT. Translation gives CASFPQGVPTDTQYF.

In this sample, this clonotype turned up a few times. The V and J genes are TRBV6-2 or TRBV6-3 and TRBJ1-1, with D unresolved. Trimming removed 0 bases from V and 10 bases from J, with 21 bases in between. The CDR3 consists of 16 residues. The germline CDR1 and CDR2 sequences are MNHEY and SVGEGT. CDR3 in amino acids: CASSYSWVGNEGSAFF. The CDR3, as DNA: TGTGCCAGCAGTTACTCCTGGGTAGGCAACGAAGGGTCAGCTTTCTTT.

This clonotype was counted between two and nine times. The CDR3 region is CASPDRISTEAFF. CDR3 DNA: TGTGCCTCGCCTGACAGAATCTCCACTGAAGCTTTCTTT. This rearrangement joins TRBV28 to TRBJ1-1, with D maybe TRBD1 (5 bases). CDR1 is MDHEN and CDR2 is SYDVKM in the germline V gene. Trimming left V 11 bases short and J 4 bases short, with 17 bases between. The CDR3 extends over 13 amino acids.

This chain uses TRBV19 with TRBJ2-7; no definite D call. The length of the CDR3 is 14 residues. CDR1 is LNHDA and CDR2 is SQIVND in the germline V gene (reference sequence). V was pared by 5 bases and J by 0 bases, with 11 bases between. In nucleotides, the CDR3 is TGTGCCAGTAGTCACCAGGAGAGCTCCTACGAGCAGTACTTC. It specifies CASSHQESSYEQYF.

This clonotype has a count of ten or more. The chain links TRBV7-2 to TRBJ1-2; D unclear. Germline V gene lookup returns CDR1 SGHTA and CDR2 FQGNSA. The CDR3 is 13 amino acids. V was pared by 6 bases and J by 1 base, with 9 bases between. CDR3 in amino acids: CASSQGSNYGYTF. CDR3 DNA: TGTGCCAGCAGTCAAGGAAGTAACTATGGCTACACCTTC.

The gene calls are TRBV9 and TRBJ1-2; D is uncertain. The CDR3 totals 12 residues. Trimming removed 5 bases from V and 6 bases from J, with 11 bases in between. The V gene's germline CDR1 is SGDLS and CDR2 YYNGEE. CDR3 nucleotide sequence: TGTGCCAGCAGTGCATTTCGGGATGGCTACACCTTC. This encodes CASSAFRDGYTF.